Only one count was recorded for the clone carrying this T cell receptor beta chain. The data stem from a study of T-cell reconstitution after alpha-beta-depleted transplantation in children. This CDR3 region has 16 residues. Germline V gene lookup returns CDR1 KGHSH and CDR2 LQKENI. V lost 6 bases to trimming and J lost 0 bases; unmatched junction nucleotides: 9. Unique molecular identifiers were incorporated during preparation of the TCRbeta library. TCRdb re-called the PCR reads through MiXCR, storing one row per CDR3 protein. The sample includes about 540,000 distinct CDR3 sequences, 15% to 20% of them seen just once.

The genes are TRBV18 and TRBJ1-1; 8 bases map to TRBD1. The TCR was taken from a human donor who donated a stem cell graft to a child with acute lymphoblastic leukemia. This specimen was PBMCs from the stem cell graft donor, taken from the stem cell graft. In DNA form, the CDR3 reads TGTGCCAGCTCCCGAGGACAGGGAGGGGTGAACACTGAAGCTTTCTTT. Its protein product is CASSRGQGGVNTEAFF.